Below are 22 T cell receptor beta chains sequenced from a single sample in a study of cytotoxic CD8 clonotypes in ibrutinib-treated CLL. The table came from immunoSEQ multiplex PCR; TCRdb's copy has only in-frame clones and leaves some out. The repertoire holds about 140,000 clones, with 75% to 85% as singletons. The sequencing used PBMCs, collected after 36 months of ibrutinib treatment. The receptors were gathered from a human donor with chronic lymphocytic leukemia.

This sequence joins TRBV11-1 and TRBJ1-2; 12 bases align to TRBD1. V lost 5 bases, J lost 3 bases, and 4 bases stayed unmatched. There are 15 residues in the CDR3. The germline V gene has CDR1 SGHAT and CDR2 FQDESV (reference sequence). For the CDR3, the DNA is TGTGCCAGCAGCCGGGACAGGGGGCAGGACTATGGCTACACCTTC. Amino acid sequence: CASSRDRGQDYGYTF.

CDR3 loop: CASSIRAGGTYNEQFF. For the CDR3, the DNA is TGTGCCAGTAGTATACGGGCAGGGGGGACCTACAATGAGCAGTTCTTC. The chain carries TRBV19 and TRBJ2-1; tentatively, D is TRBD1 (7 bases). This CDR3 is 16 amino acids long. Trimming removed 2 bases from V and 2 bases from J, with 13 bases in between. The V gene's germline CDR1 is LNHDA and CDR2 SQIVND (reference sequence).

The V gene is TRBV7-9, the J gene TRBJ2-1, with D maybe TRBD2 (6 bases). Germline assignment: CDR1 SEHNR and CDR2 FQNEAQ (reference sequence). Trimming shortened V by 3 bases and J by 9 bases, and 15 bases separated the two germline ends. This CDR3 is 14 amino acids long. CDR3: CASSLAGLVVEQFF. Here the CDR3 DNA reads TGTGCCAGCAGCTTGGCGGGATTAGTTGTTGAGCAGTTCTTC.

The chain joins TRBV18 to TRBJ1-2; a weak D match, TRBD1 (5 bases). V lost 6 bases and J lost 4, with 21 bases in between. Germline values: CDR1 KGHSH, CDR2 LQKENI. The CDR3 length is 16 residues. Here the CDR3 reads CASSTSAGAISYGYTF. In DNA, the CDR3 is TGTGCCAGCTCTACTTCCGCCGGGGCGATCAGCTATGGCTACACCTTC.

The V call is TRBV7-8, the J call TRBJ2-2, with a possible D match to TRBD1 (6 bases). Germline CDR1 and CDR2: SGHVS and FQNEAQ. The CDR3 has 16 amino acids. Trimming removed 2 bases at V and 2 bases at J, with 12 bases between. The CDR3, as DNA: TGTGCCAGCAGCTTACTAGCCAGGGGAAACACCGGGGAGCTGTTTTTT. Translated, it gives CASSLLARGNTGELFF. The complete variable domain, with remaining parts taken from reference TRBV7-8 and TRBJ2-2, reads GAGVSQSPRYKVAKRGQDVALRCDPISGHVSLFWYQQALGQGPEFLTYFQNEAQLDKSGLPSDRFFAERPEGSVSTLKIQRTQQEDSAVYLCASSLLARGNTGELFFGEGSRLTVL.

This rearrangement joins TRBV30 to TRBJ1-4; D is possibly TRBD1 (5 bases). Germline-derived CDR1 and CDR2 are GTSNPN and SVGIG (reference sequence). The CDR3 loop spans 18 amino acids. Trimming pared 4 bases from V and 0 bases from J, leaving 21 bases between. The CDR3 sequence: CAWTPGRSLLATNEKLFF. CDR3 coding DNA: TGTGCCTGGACCCCGGGACGGAGTTTGCTTGCAACTAATGAAAAACTGTTTTTT.

The V call is TRBV19, the J call TRBJ2-7; TRBD1 or TRBD2 may be the D gene (5 bases each). This CDR3 is 15 amino acids long. In germline, CDR1 is LNHDA, CDR2 SQIVND (reference sequence). The V and J ends lost 1 base and 9 bases respectively, with 19 bases between them. The CDR3 reads CASSIVPGPPPRQYF. The DNA for the CDR3 is TGTGCCAGTAGTATAGTTCCGGGACCCCCTCCCCGGCAGTACTTC.

The rearrangement joins TRBV19 to TRBJ1-5, with D unclear. The germline V gene has CDR1 LNHDA and CDR2 SQIVND (reference sequence). This CDR3 contains 13 residues. V was cut by 3 bases and J by 3 bases, with 6 bases left in between. The CDR3 DNA reads TGTGCCAGTAGTATTAAGGTCAATCAGCCCCAGCATTTT. It is translated as CASSIKVNQPQHF.

The chain couples TRBV10-3 to TRBJ2-5; TRBD2 aligns across 11 bases. Germline assignment: CDR1 ENHRY and CDR2 SYGVKD. This CDR3 has 17 residues. The ends lost 11 bases at V and 2 bases at J; junction bases unmatched: 16. CDR3 in amino acids: CAATPGLADGGQETQYF. DNA for the CDR3: TGTGCCGCTACCCCGGGACTAGCGGATGGGGGGCAAGAGACCCAGTACTTC.

The chain recombines TRBV4-1 with TRBJ1-2; D call uncertain. CDR1 is MGHRA, CDR2 YSYEKL, per germline. The CDR3 consists of 14 residues. V lost 0 bases, J lost 4 bases, and 9 bases lay in between. This CDR3 is CASSQDPRAYGYTF. CDR3 bases: TGCGCCAGCAGCCAAGATCCGAGGGCCTATGGCTACACCTTC.

The rearrangement joins TRBV11-2 to TRBJ2-2; 10 nucleotides align to TRBD1. With V trimmed by 7 bases and J by 4 bases, 12 bases remained unmatched. The CDR3 has 17 residues. Germline CDR1 is SGHAT and CDR2 is FQNNGV. Here the CDR3 DNA reads TGTGCCAGCAACACCATGGGACAGGGGTACAGCACCGGGGAGCTGTTTTTT. Residues: CASNTMGQGYSTGELFF. Full variable domain (remainder filled in from reference TRBV11-2 and TRBJ2-2): EAGVAQSPRYKIIEKRQSVAFWCNPISGHATLYWYQQILGQGPKLLIQFQNNGVVDDSQLPKDRFSAERLKGVDSTLKIQPAKLEDSAVYLCASNTMGQGYSTGELFFGEGSRLTVL.

The J gene is TRBJ1-5, the V gene TRBV5-1; the D is unclear. Trimming shortened V by 1 base and J by 0 bases, and 11 bases separated the two germline ends. The CDR3 covers 16 residues. CDR1 and CDR2 from the germline V gene are SGHRS and YFSETQ. The CDR3 DNA reads as TGCGCCAGCAGCTTGACCGGGGATTATAGCAATCAGCCCCAGCATTTT. Encoded protein: CASSLTGDYSNQPQHF.

This clone was picked up a small number of times. The chain links TRBV18 to TRBJ1-2; D is possibly TRBD1 (6 bases). The CDR3 spans 16 residues. V lost 1 base and J 0 bases, leaving 12 bases between the germline ends. The germline CDR1 and CDR2 sequences are KGHSH and LQKENI. In DNA form, the CDR3 reads TGTGCCAGCTCACCACGGACAGTCCCAGCTAACTATGGCTACACCTTC. It yields the protein CASSPRTVPANYGYTF.

The V and J genes are TRBV2 and TRBJ2-2; perhaps TRBD1 as D (6 bases). In germline, CDR1 is SNHLY, CDR2 FYNNEI. The CDR3 extends over 13 amino acids. V dropped 10 bases and J dropped 4 bases, with 13 bases sitting between them. CDR3 region: CATTGRGTGELFF. In DNA, the CDR3 is TGTGCCACCACGGGCAGGGGCACCGGGGAGCTGTTTTTT.

The sample holds one count of this clone. The chain employs TRBV2 and TRBJ2-7; 7 nucleotides line up with TRBD1. J lost 1 base, V lost 10 bases, and 7 bases had no gene match. CDR1 and CDR2 (germline): SNHLY, FYNNEI. The CDR3 spans 13 residues. As DNA, the CDR3 is TGTGCCATACGCCGGGACAGATCCTACGAGCAGTACTTC. It codes for CAIRRDRSYEQYF. Full variable domain (remainder filled in from reference TRBV2 and TRBJ2-7): EPEVTQTPSHQVTQMGQEVILRCVPISNHLYFYWYRQILGQKVEFLVSFYNNEISEKSEIFDDQFSVERPDGSNFTLKIRSTKLEDSAMYFCAIRRDRSYEQYFGPGTRLTVT.

V is TRBV29-1 and J is TRBJ2-7, with D perhaps matching TRBD1 (6 bases). Per the germline V gene, CDR1 is SQVTM and CDR2 is ANQGSEA. Trimming stripped 6 bases from V and 6 bases from J, with 12 bases between. The CDR3 runs to 11 residues. For the CDR3, the DNA is TGCAGCGTCAGGGGCGGCGGCGAGCAGTACTTC. This translates into CSVRGGGEQYF.

V is TRBV19 and J is TRBJ1-5; possibly TRBD1 for D (5 bases). This CDR3 comprises 15 residues. V was trimmed by 8 bases and J by 0 bases, leaving 14 bases between them. Germline CDR1 reads LNHDA; CDR2 reads SQIVND (reference sequence). This CDR3 is CASSRQFYSNQPQHF. DNA for the CDR3: TGTGCCAGTTCACGACAGTTTTATAGCAATCAGCCCCAGCATTTT.

This rearrangement joins TRBV11-3 to TRBJ2-1; 8 bases match TRBD2. CDR3 length equals 15 residues. Trimming cost V 4 bases and J 2 bases; bases outside gene matches: 4. The germline gives CDR1 SGHNT, CDR2 YENEEA. CDR3 residues: CASSSVAGTYNEQFF. The CDR3 nucleotides read TGTGCCAGCAGCTCAGTAGCGGGGACCTACAATGAGCAGTTCTTC.

The chain couples TRBV11-3 to TRBJ2-1; D ambiguous. V lost 6 bases to trimming and J lost 10 bases, with 13 bases between them. The CDR3 covers 12 residues. The V gene's germline CDR1 is SGHNT and CDR2 YENEEA. CDR3 sequence (DNA): TGTGCCAGCAGTCCCAGAAAGGGAGAGCAGTTCTTC. Residues: CASSPRKGEQFF.

The chain carries TRBV7-8 and TRBJ2-7, with D perhaps TRBD1 (5 bases). Germline lookup yields CDR1 SGHVS and CDR2 FQNEAQ. This CDR3 contains 16 residues. With 5 bases removed from V and 1 base from J, the gap between germline ends came to 18 bases. The CDR3 region is CASSPRRQPSSYEQYF. The CDR3 DNA follows: TGTGCCAGCAGCCCAAGAAGACAGCCGTCATCCTACGAGCAGTACTTC.

This clone was counted between two and nine times. The rearrangement links TRBV18 to TRBJ2-6, with TRBD1 matching over 10 bases. The CDR3 contains 19 residues. The germline V gene has CDR1 KGHSH and CDR2 LQKENI. With V trimmed by 4 bases and J by 4 bases, 13 bases remained unmatched. CDR3 nucleotides: TGTGCCAGCTCACAAAGAGCTCCGGGACAGGGGTCCGGGGCCAACGTCCTGACTTTC. Translation gives CASSQRAPGQGSGANVLTF.

The chain carries TRBV13 and TRBJ2-5; D uncertain. The germline V gene encodes CDR1 PRHDT and CDR2 FYEKMQ (reference sequence). The V end was cut by 0 bases, the J end by 2 bases, with 10 bases between. CDR3 size: 15 residues. CDR3 sequence reads: CASSLGLMEQETQYF. DNA of the CDR3: TGTGCCAGCAGCTTAGGCCTCATGGAGCAAGAGACCCAGTACTTC.